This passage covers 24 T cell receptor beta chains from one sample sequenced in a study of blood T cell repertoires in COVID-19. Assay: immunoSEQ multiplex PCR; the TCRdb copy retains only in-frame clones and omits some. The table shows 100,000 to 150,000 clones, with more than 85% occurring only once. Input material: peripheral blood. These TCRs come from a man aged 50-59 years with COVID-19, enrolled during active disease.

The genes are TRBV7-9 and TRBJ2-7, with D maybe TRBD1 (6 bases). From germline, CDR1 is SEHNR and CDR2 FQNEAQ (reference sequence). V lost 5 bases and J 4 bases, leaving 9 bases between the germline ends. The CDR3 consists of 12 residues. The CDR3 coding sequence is TGTGCCAGCAGCAAAGGACAGTACGAGCAGTACTTC. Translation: CASSKGQYEQYF. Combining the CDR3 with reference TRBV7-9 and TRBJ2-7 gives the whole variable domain DTGVSQNPRHKITKRGQNVTFRCDPISEHNRLYWYRQTLGQGPEFLTYFQNEAQLEKSRLLSDRFSAERPKGSFSTLEIQRTEQGDSAMYLCASSKGQYEQYFGPGTRLTVT.

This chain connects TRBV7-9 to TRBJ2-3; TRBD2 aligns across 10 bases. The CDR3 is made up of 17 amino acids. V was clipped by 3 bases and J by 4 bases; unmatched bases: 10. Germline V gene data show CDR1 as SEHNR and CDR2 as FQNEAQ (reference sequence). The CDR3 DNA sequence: TGTGCCAGCAGCTTTCCGTCTAGCGGGAGCAGGGCAGATACGCAGTATTTT. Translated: CASSFPSSGSRADTQYF.

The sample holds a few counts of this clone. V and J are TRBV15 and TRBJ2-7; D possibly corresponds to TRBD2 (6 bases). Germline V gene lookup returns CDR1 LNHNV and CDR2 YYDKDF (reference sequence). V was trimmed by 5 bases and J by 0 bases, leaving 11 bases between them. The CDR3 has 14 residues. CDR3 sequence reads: CATSYPGSSYEQYV. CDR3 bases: TGTGCCACCAGCTACCCCGGGAGCTCCTACGAGCAGTACGTC.

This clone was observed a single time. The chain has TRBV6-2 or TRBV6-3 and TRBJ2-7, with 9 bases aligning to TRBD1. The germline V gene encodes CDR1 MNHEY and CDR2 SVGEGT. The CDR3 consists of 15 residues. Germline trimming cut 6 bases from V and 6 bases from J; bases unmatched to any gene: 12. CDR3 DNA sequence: TGTGCCAGCAGCCGCACCGGGACAGGGTCTTCCGAGCAGTACTTC. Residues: CASSRTGTGSSEQYF.

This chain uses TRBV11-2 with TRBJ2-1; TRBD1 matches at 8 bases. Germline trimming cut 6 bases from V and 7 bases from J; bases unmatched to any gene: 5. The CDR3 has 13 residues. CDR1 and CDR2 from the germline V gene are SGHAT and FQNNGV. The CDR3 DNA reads TGTGCCAGCAGAAGGACAGGGAGTAATGAGCAGTTCTTC. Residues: CASRRTGSNEQFF. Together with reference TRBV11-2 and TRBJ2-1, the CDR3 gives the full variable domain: EAGVAQSPRYKIIEKRQSVAFWCNPISGHATLYWYQQILGQGPKLLIQFQNNGVVDDSQLPKDRFSAERLKGVDSTLKIQPAKLEDSAVYLCASRRTGSNEQFFGPGTRLTVL.

CDR3 nucleotide sequence: TGTGCCAGCTCACCACCCGGGACAGGGGGCACTGAAGCTTTCTTT. It codes for CASSPPGTGGTEAFF. The chain uses TRBV18 and TRBJ1-1; 11 bases align to TRBD1. The V gene end was trimmed by 0 bases and the J gene end by 4 bases; junction bases not matched to a gene: 1. The V gene's germline CDR1 is KGHSH and CDR2 LQKENI. The CDR3 loop spans 15 amino acids.

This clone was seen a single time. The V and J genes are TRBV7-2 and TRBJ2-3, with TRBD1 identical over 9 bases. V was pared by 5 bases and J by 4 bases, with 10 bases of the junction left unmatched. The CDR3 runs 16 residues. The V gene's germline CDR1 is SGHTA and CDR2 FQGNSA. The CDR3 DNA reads TGTGCCAGCAGCGAACCCCGGGACAGGGACCCAGATACGCAGTATTTT. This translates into CASSEPRDRDPDTQYF.

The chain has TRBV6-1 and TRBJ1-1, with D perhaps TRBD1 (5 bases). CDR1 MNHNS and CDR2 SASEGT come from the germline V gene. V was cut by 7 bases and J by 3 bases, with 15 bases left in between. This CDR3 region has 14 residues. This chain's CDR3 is CASKLEGRDTEAFF. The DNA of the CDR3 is TGTGCCAGCAAACTGGAGGGCAGGGACACTGAAGCTTTCTTT.

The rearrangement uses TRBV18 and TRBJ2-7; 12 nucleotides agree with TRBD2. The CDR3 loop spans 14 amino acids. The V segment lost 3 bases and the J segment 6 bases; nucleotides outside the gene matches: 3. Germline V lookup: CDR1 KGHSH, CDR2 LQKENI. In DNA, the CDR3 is TGTGCCAGCTCACCGACTAGCGGGAGTTCCGAGCAGTACGTC. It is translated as CASSPTSGSSEQYV.

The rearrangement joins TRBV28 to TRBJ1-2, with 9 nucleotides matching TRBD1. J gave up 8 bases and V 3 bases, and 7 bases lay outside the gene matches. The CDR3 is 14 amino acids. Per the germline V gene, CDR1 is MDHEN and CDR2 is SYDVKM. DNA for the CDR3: TGTGCCAGCAGTTTGATCTGGACAGGGGACGGCTACACCTTC. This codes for CASSLIWTGDGYTF.

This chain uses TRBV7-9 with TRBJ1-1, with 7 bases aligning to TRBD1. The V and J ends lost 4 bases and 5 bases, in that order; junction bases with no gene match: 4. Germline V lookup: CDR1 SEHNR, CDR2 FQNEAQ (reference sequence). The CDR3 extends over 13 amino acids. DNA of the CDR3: TGTGCCAGCAGCTCGACAGGGCGGACTGAAGCTTTCTTT. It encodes CASSSTGRTEAFF.

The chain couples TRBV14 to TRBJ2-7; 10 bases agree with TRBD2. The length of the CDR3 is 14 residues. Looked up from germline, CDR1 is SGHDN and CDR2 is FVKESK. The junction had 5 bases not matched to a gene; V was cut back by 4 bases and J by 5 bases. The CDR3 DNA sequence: TGTGCCAGCAGCCTGGGACTAGCGACCAACGAGCAGTACGTC. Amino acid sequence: CASSLGLATNEQYV.

Written as DNA, the CDR3 is TGTGCCTGGAGTCAGGCGGGTCGTGATACGCAGTATTTT. It encodes CAWSQAGRDTQYF. The V call is TRBV30, the J call TRBJ2-3, with D possibly being TRBD2 (5 bases). This CDR3 region has 13 residues. The V and J ends lost 2 bases and 6 bases respectively, with 12 bases between them. Germline values: CDR1 GTSNPN, CDR2 SVGIG (reference sequence).

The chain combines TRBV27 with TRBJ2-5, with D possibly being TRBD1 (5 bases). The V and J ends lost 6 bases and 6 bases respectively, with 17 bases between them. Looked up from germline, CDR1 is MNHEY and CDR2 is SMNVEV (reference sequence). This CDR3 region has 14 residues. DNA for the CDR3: TGTGCCAGCAGGGGCTTGGGGCAGGGTAAGACCCAGTACTTC. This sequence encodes CASRGLGQGKTQYF.

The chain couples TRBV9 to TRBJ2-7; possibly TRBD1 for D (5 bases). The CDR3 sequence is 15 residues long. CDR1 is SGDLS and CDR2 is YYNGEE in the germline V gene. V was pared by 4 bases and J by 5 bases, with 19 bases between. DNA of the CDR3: TGTGCCAGCAGCCCCCCTGCAGGGCAGCCTAACGAGCAGTACTTC. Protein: CASSPPAGQPNEQYF.

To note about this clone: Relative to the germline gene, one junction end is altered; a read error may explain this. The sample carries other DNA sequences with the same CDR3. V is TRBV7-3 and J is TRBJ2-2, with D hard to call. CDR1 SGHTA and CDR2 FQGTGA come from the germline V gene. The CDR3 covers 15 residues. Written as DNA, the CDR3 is TGCGCCAGCAGCTTGAATACGTTGAGCACCGGGGAGCTGTTTTTT. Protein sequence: CASSLNTLSTGELFF.

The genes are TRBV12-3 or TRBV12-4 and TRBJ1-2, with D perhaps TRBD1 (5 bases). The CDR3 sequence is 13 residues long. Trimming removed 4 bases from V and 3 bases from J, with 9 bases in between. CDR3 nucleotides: TGTGCCAGCAGTTCGGGGGGATACTATGGCTACACCTTC. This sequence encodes CASSSGGYYGYTF.

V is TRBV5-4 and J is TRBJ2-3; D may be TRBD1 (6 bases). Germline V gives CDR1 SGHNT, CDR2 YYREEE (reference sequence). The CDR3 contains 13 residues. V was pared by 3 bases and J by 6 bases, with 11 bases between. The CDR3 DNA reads TGTGCCAGCAGCTACCGTAGGGGGGATACGCAGTATTTT. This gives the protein CASSYRRGDTQYF.

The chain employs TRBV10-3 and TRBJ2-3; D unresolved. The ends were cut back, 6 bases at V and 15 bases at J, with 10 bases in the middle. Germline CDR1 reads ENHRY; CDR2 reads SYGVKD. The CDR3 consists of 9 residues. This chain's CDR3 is CAIRGPSYF. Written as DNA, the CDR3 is TGTGCCATCAGAGGCCCTAGTTATTTT.

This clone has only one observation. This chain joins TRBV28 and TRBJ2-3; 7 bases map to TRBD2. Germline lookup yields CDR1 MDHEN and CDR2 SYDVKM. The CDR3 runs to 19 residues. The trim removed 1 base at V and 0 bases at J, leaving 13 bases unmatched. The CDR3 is CASSLLQFRGVVSTDTQYF. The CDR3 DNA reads TGTGCCAGCAGTTTATTACAGTTTCGGGGGGTGGTTAGCACAGATACGCAGTATTTT.

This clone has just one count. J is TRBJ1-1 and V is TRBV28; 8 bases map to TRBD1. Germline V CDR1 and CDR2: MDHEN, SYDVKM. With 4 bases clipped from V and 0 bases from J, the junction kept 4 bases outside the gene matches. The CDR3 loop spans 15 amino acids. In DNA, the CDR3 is TGTGCCAGCAGTTCCCTGGGACAGGTGAACACTGAAGCTTTCTTT. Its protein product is CASSSLGQVNTEAFF.

CDR3 coding DNA: TGTGCCAGCAGCCCGAACGAACGGAATGAGCAGTTCTTC. Amino acids: CASSPNERNEQFF. The genes are TRBV12-3 or TRBV12-4 and TRBJ2-1; D unresolved. The CDR3 length is 13 residues. The V end was cut by 6 bases, the J end by 7 bases, with 13 bases between.

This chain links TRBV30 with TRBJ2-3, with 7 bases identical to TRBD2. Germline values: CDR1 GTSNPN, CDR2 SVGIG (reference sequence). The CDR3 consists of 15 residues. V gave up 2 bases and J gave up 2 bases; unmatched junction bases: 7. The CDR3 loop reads CAWSTWGRVTDTQYF. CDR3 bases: TGTGCCTGGAGTACCTGGGGGAGGGTCACAGATACGCAGTATTTT.

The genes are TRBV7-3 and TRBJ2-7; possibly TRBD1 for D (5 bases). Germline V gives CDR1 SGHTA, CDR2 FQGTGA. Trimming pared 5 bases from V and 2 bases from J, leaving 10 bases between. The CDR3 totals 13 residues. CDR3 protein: CASSPGHTYEQYF. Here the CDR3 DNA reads TGTGCCAGCAGCCCAGGACATACCTACGAGCAGTACTTC.